Presented here are 9 T cell receptor beta chains from one specimen sequenced in a study of radiation and T cells in renal cell carcinoma. Treatment reported: treatment-naive control, cytoreductive nephrectomy. Profiled with immunoSEQ multiplex PCR; TCRdb holds only in-frame clones, not every one. Among around 15,000 clones listed, under 70% were seen once. The sequenced sample was tumor tissue, obtained from a patient whose treatment was nephrectomy without radiotherapy. The receptors were sampled from a man aged 35 to 55 with renal cell carcinoma.

This chain connects TRBV5-1 to TRBJ2-5, with D perhaps TRBD1 (6 bases). V was cut by 3 bases and J by 6 bases, with 18 bases left in between. This CDR3 contains 15 residues. Per germline, CDR1 SGHRS and CDR2 YFSETQ. In nucleotides, the CDR3 is TGCGCCAGCAGCTCGGTCACAGGGTTGGGAAAGACCCAGTACTTC. Its translation is CASSSVTGLGKTQYF.

The table lists this clone with a few counts. The same CDR3 arises from other DNA sequences in this sample as well. The gene calls are TRBV5-1 and TRBJ2-1, with TRBD2 matching 9 bases. The CDR3 covers 14 residues. J was trimmed by 4 bases and V by 3 bases; bases with no gene match: 2. Looked up from germline, CDR1 is SGHRS and CDR2 is YFSETQ. The DNA of the CDR3 is TGCGCCAGCAGCTCCGCGGGAGGGTACAATGAGCAGTTCTTC. As protein: CASSSAGGYNEQFF.

This chain uses TRBV5-8 with TRBJ1-2; TRBD1 might be the D (5 bases). This CDR3 has 13 amino acids. The germline V gene encodes CDR1 SGHTS and CDR2 YDEGEE. V lost 1 base to trimming and J lost 4 bases, with 8 bases between them. The CDR3 protein is CASSLMTVYGYTF. In nucleotides, the CDR3 is TGTGCCAGCAGCTTGATGACAGTCTATGGCTACACCTTC.

V is TRBV5-5 and J is TRBJ1-2; D perhaps matches TRBD1 (6 bases). Trimming stripped 5 bases from V and 6 bases from J, with 20 bases between. The CDR3 runs to 15 residues. Germline CDR1 and CDR2: SGHKS and YYEKEE (reference sequence). The CDR3 DNA sequence: TGTGCCAGCAGTCGAACAGGGAGCAGGGTCGATGGCTACACCTTC. This codes for CASSRTGSRVDGYTF.

This clone was seen a few times. The chain uses TRBV18 and TRBJ2-5; perhaps TRBD1 as D (5 bases). Germline CDR1 and CDR2: KGHSH and LQKENI. The CDR3 has 13 amino acids. V was clipped by 4 bases and J by 5 bases, with 11 bases between them. CDR3 sequence reads: CASSRGRAETQYF. The CDR3, as DNA: TGTGCCAGCTCACGGGGCAGGGCGGAGACCCAGTACTTC.

The rearrangement joins TRBV18 to TRBJ1-1; a weak D match, TRBD1 (5 bases). The V and J ends lost 3 bases and 6 bases respectively, with 11 bases between them. This CDR3 has 13 residues. Germline lookup yields CDR1 KGHSH and CDR2 LQKENI. The CDR3 sequence is CASSPGWGAEAFF. The CDR3 DNA is TGTGCCAGCTCACCGGGTTGGGGCGCTGAAGCTTTCTTT.

This clone is termed medium-sized (0.01 to 0.1%). This chain links TRBV2 with TRBJ2-3; D may be TRBD1 (6 bases). The germline V gene has CDR1 SNHLY and CDR2 FYNNEI. The CDR3 covers 14 residues. V gave up 9 bases and J gave up 4 bases, with 17 bases separating them. The CDR3 loop reads CASKEQGVSDTQYF. The CDR3 DNA follows: TGTGCCAGTAAAGAACAGGGAGTTTCAGATACGCAGTATTTT.

This rearrangement joins TRBV4-1 to TRBJ2-1; TRBD2 matches at 9 bases. This CDR3 contains 16 residues. The germline V gene has CDR1 MGHRA and CDR2 YSYEKL. V was pared by 6 bases and J by 0 bases, with 6 bases of the junction left unmatched. The DNA for the CDR3 is TGCGCCAGCAGGGTAACAGCGGGGGGCTCCTACAATGAGCAGTTCTTC. This translates into CASRVTAGGSYNEQFF.

V usage is TRBV28 and J usage is TRBJ1-1; TRBD1 is a possible D gene (5 bases). CDR1 is MDHEN, CDR2 SYDVKM, per germline. V lost 4 bases to trimming and J lost 1 base, with 13 bases between them. CDR3 length equals 15 residues. CDR3 loop: CASSSGGTKNTEAFF. Here the CDR3 DNA reads TGTGCCAGCAGTTCGGGCGGGACGAAGAACACTGAAGCTTTCTTT.